These 16 T cell receptor beta chains came from one sample sequenced in a study of post-analysis software for immune sequencing data. Overall study results and limits: TRBV5-6, TRBV5-1 and TRBV20-1 belonged to a set of roughly 5 TRBV segments that were more frequent in patients than controls.

These TCRs are of unknown antigen specificity. Unique molecular identifiers were built into the TCR beta cDNA libraries. One entry per CDR3 protein, called by TCRdb with MiXCR from the PCR reads. The sample lists 450,000 to 650,000 distinct CDR3 sequences; 44% were seen once. Specimen: blood. Receptors originate from a girl between 10 and 17 years old with multiple sclerosis.

The rearrangement links TRBV27 to TRBJ2-5; 12 positions match TRBD2. The germline V gene has CDR1 MNHEY and CDR2 SMNVEV (reference sequence). The length of the CDR3 is 15 residues. Trimming took 6 bases from V and 5 from J; bases not matched to a gene: 7. CDR3 protein: CASRGSGTSGETQYF. The CDR3 nucleotides are TGTGCCAGCAGGGGATCCGGGACTAGCGGGGAGACCCAGTACTTC.

V usage is TRBV9 and J usage is TRBJ2-7; no clear D. The CDR3 length is 13 residues. V lost 3 bases to trimming and J lost 2 bases, with 9 bases between them. CDR1 is SGDLS and CDR2 is YYNGEE in the germline V gene. The CDR3 loop reads CASSGSPAYEQYF. CDR3 nucleotide sequence: TGTGCCAGCAGCGGGTCCCCTGCCTACGAGCAGTACTTC.

The V call is TRBV6-6, the J call TRBJ2-7; D might be TRBD2 (5 bases). The end of the DNA is better explained by TRBJ2-4, so the J call may be wrong. Germline V gene data show CDR1 as MNHNY and CDR2 as SVGAGI (reference sequence). This CDR3 is built from 11 residues. CDR3 nucleotide sequence: TGTGCCAGCAGCCTTCGGGGCATTCAGTACTTC. Protein product: CASSLRGIQYF.

This clonotype appeared a few times. This chain connects TRBV10-3 to TRBJ2-5; D is unresolved. The CDR3 spans 15 residues. Trimming stripped 10 bases from V and 1 base from J, with 19 bases between. CDR1 is ENHRY, CDR2 SYGVKD, per germline. The CDR3 DNA reads TGTGCCACCGTCTCCGGGCGCCGGGTCCAAGAGACCCAGTACTTC. Translation gives CATVSGRRVQETQYF.

This clonotype was detected a few times. The chain uses TRBV6-5 and TRBJ2-1; TRBD2 matches at 8 bases. There are 17 residues in the CDR3. Germline-derived CDR1 and CDR2 are MNHEY and SVGAGI. The ends lost 2 bases at V and 6 bases at J; junction bases unmatched: 12. The CDR3 DNA reads as TGTGCCAGCAGTTACGAATTAGCGGGACGGCCTGGCAATGAGCAGTTCTTC. The encoded protein is CASSYELAGRPGNEQFF.

The gene calls are TRBV5-1 and TRBJ2-5; 8 bases are a match to TRBD1. Germline trimming cut 2 bases from V and 5 bases from J; bases unmatched to any gene: 5. CDR1 is SGHRS and CDR2 is YFSETQ in the germline V gene. The CDR3 contains 14 residues. CDR3 in amino acids: CASSFRQGRETQYF. CDR3 coding DNA: TGCGCCAGCAGCTTCAGACAGGGGCGGGAGACCCAGTACTTC.

The rearrangement uses TRBV27 and TRBJ1-5; D remains ambiguous. Germline V CDR1 and CDR2: MNHEY, SMNVEV (reference sequence). V lost 6 bases, J lost 4 bases, and 13 bases lay in between. CDR3 length: 14 amino acids. CDR3 sequence reads: CASSWIGNNQPQHF. The DNA for the CDR3 is TGTGCCAGCAGCTGGATCGGAAATAATCAGCCCCAGCATTTT.

V and J are TRBV12-3 or TRBV12-4 and TRBJ1-2; D is ambiguous. The CDR3 is made up of 12 amino acids. Trimming removed 7 bases at V and 5 bases at J, with 11 bases between. The CDR3 DNA reads as TGTGCCAGCACCATCACGGAGTATGGCTACACCTTC. Translation: CASTITEYGYTF.

This clonotype came up once. This chain uses TRBV2 with TRBJ1-1; D is unresolved. V was cut by 7 bases and J by 3 bases, with 12 bases left in between. This CDR3 comprises 13 residues. CDR1 and CDR2 (germline): SNHLY, FYNNEI. Here the CDR3 DNA reads TGTGCCAGCATTTTTCAGCGGGACACTGAAGCTTTCTTT. Its translation: CASIFQRDTEAFF.

The rearrangement links TRBV20-1 to TRBJ1-4; 12 bases agree with TRBD1. Trimming cost V 5 bases and J 11 bases; bases outside gene matches: 3. The CDR3 spans 12 residues. Looked up from germline, CDR1 is DFQATT and CDR2 is SNEGSKA (reference sequence). The DNA for the CDR3 is TGCAGTGCTTGGGACAGGGGGCGGAAACTGTTTTTT. Translation gives CSAWDRGRKLFF.

Regarding this clonotype: Sequence at one end of the junction differs from germline and may be a read error. The chain joins TRBV19 to TRBJ2-2; tentatively, D is TRBD1 (5 bases). The CDR3 has 13 amino acids. Germline loops: CDR1 LNHDA, CDR2 SQIVND (reference sequence). CDR3 region: CSGKDPNTGELFF. CDR3 sequence (DNA): TGCTCAGGGAAAGACCCGAACACCGGGGAGCTGTTTTTT.

A note on this clonotype: One junction end does not reproduce the germline sequence, and a read error may be involved. This sequence joins TRBV7-9 and TRBJ2-3, with TRBD1 matching 9 bases. From germline, CDR1 is SEHNR and CDR2 FQNEAQ (reference sequence). This CDR3 is 14 amino acids long. The CDR3 here is CASSLGQGSDAQYF. The CDR3 DNA reads TGTGCCAGCAGCCTAGGACAGGGGTCAGATGCGCAGTATTTT.

This chain connects TRBV3-1 to TRBJ1-2, with 9 positions matching TRBD1. Per the germline V gene, CDR1 is LGHDT and CDR2 is YNNKEL (reference sequence). The CDR3 totals 16 residues. V trimming: 3 bases; J trimming: 6 bases; junction bases outside the gene matches: 11. CDR3 amino acids: CASSHLSGTGKDGYTF. The CDR3 nucleotides read TGTGCCAGCAGCCATTTATCCGGGACAGGGAAGGATGGCTACACCTTC.

This clonotype was counted a single time. This chain connects TRBV6-5 to TRBJ2-7, with D perhaps matching TRBD1 (6 bases). Per the germline V gene, CDR1 is MNHEY and CDR2 is SVGAGI. V lost 6 bases and J 2 bases, leaving 17 bases between the germline ends. The CDR3 has 15 residues. The CDR3 reads CASSSHRDPTYEQYF. CDR3 bases: TGTGCCAGCAGCTCCCACAGGGATCCCACCTACGAGCAGTACTTC.

This clonotype was counted a few times. The V call is TRBV20-1, the J call TRBJ1-1; weak D call: TRBD1 (6 bases). Looked up from germline, CDR1 is DFQATT and CDR2 is SNEGSKA (reference sequence). The CDR3 runs 15 residues. The germline V and J ends were trimmed by 0 bases and 7 bases, with 18 bases remaining between them. The CDR3 is CSARDLDSGLVEAFF. CDR3 nucleotide sequence: TGCAGTGCTAGAGACTTGGACAGCGGGTTAGTTGAAGCTTTCTTT.

This clonotype was seen more than once but under ten times. The chain employs TRBV2 and TRBJ2-6, with 7 bases identical to TRBD1. The V gene end was trimmed by 6 bases and the J gene end by 2 bases; junction bases not matched to a gene: 4. The CDR3 spans 15 residues. In germline, CDR1 is SNHLY, CDR2 FYNNEI. The CDR3 DNA is TGTGCCAGCAGGGGACAGTTAACTGGGGCCAACGTCCTGACTTTC. Protein sequence: CASRGQLTGANVLTF.